This TCR beta chain appears in the sequencing data of a study of blood T cells in healthy people across ages. Trimming pared 1 base from V and 3 bases from J, leaving 10 bases between. The CDR3 runs to 14 residues. Germline V lookup: CDR1 LGHDT, CDR2 YNNKEL (reference sequence). Broader study findings: Among T cells, TCR beta diversity per million cells dropped roughly linearly as age rose.

Together with a sample-barcoded 5' primer, a J-beta primer mix was included in a second PCR lasting roughly 6 to 12 cycles. TCRdb itself ran the 5' RACE reads through MiXCR, one entry per CDR3 protein. The sample lists roughly 800,000 distinct CDR3 sequences, roughly 25% occurring once. Comment on this clonotype: Its antigen is undetermined.

The same data also went into a second study, on T cells of mothers and their children.

The sequence was obtained from a boy between 10 and 17 years old in good health. The chain combines TRBV3-1 with TRBJ2-7; D gene unclear. Sequenced material: blood. The CDR3 coding sequence is TGTGCCAGCAGCCAAGGCAGTAGAGTCTACGAGCAGTACTTC. Residues: CASSQGSRVYEQYF.